Presented here are 29 T cell receptor beta chains from one specimen sequenced in a study of cytomegalovirus exposure and HLA in healthy donors. The PCR had 60 Vbeta and 13 Jbeta primers. Assay used: immunoSEQ multiplex PCR; TCRdb lists only in-frame clones, some missing. Here the sample spans about 220,000 clones, around 80% being singletons. Sequencing input: PBMCs. Source of these receptors: a boy between 2 and 15 years old in good health and CMV-seronegative.

The chain links TRBV30 to TRBJ1-3; D not certain. This CDR3 has 14 residues. V dropped 0 bases and J dropped 2 bases, with 8 bases sitting between them. CDR1 is GTSNPN and CDR2 is SVGIG in the germline V gene (reference sequence). As DNA, the CDR3 is TGTGCCTGGAGTGTATACAGAACTGGAAACACCATATATTTT. Its translation: CAWSVYRTGNTIYF. The entire variable domain, with the rest obtained from reference TRBV30 and TRBJ1-3, is as follows: SQTIHQWPATLVQPVGSPLSLECTVEGTSNPNLYWYRQAAGRGLQLLFYSVGIGQISSEVPQNLSASRPQDRQFILSSKKLLLSDSGFYLCAWSVYRTGNTIYFGEGSWLTVV.

This chain links TRBV7-9 with TRBJ2-7; D call uncertain. The germline V gene has CDR1 SEHNR and CDR2 FQNEAQ (reference sequence). The V end was cut by 5 bases, the J end by 6 bases, with 11 bases between. CDR3 length: 12 amino acids. CDR3 residues: CASSTPGREQYF. The CDR3 nucleotides read TGTGCCAGCAGCACCCCAGGCCGCGAGCAGTACTTC.

This chain links TRBV19 with TRBJ1-2, with D unclear. This CDR3 has 11 amino acids. V lost 2 bases, J lost 5 bases, and 3 bases lay in between. Germline V lookup: CDR1 LNHDA, CDR2 SQIVND (reference sequence). The CDR3 DNA reads as TGTGCCAGTAGTATACAGTATGGCTACACCTTC. It specifies CASSIQYGYTF.

The chain recombines TRBV30 with TRBJ2-3; the D gene is possibly TRBD1 (6 bases). CDR1 and CDR2 from the germline V gene are GTSNPN and SVGIG (reference sequence). Between the trimmed V and J ends, which lost 0 bases and 1 base, there was a span of 11 bases. This CDR3 has 15 residues. CDR3 sequence: CAWSVLGGGTDTQYF. CDR3 DNA sequence: TGTGCCTGGAGTGTACTAGGGGGTGGCACAGATACGCAGTATTTT.

The chain links TRBV5-6 to TRBJ1-5, with D maybe TRBD1 (5 bases). The CDR3 sequence is 14 residues long. Trimming cost V 2 bases and J 7 bases, with 13 bases left between them. Germline CDR1 is SGHDT and CDR2 is YYEEEE. The CDR3, as DNA: TGTGCCAGCAGCTTAGGGGTTAGGGGACAGCCCCAGCATTTT. Protein sequence: CASSLGVRGQPQHF.

The chain uses TRBV4-1 and TRBJ1-6; a possible D gene is TRBD1 (6 bases). The CDR3 has 17 residues. Germline V gene sequence: CDR1 MGHRA, CDR2 YSYEKL. V dropped 4 bases and J dropped 5 bases, with 18 bases sitting between them. CDR3 region: CASSRLGQYINNSPLHF. In nucleotides, the CDR3 is TGCGCCAGCAGCCGCCTTGGACAGTATATTAATAATTCACCCCTCCACTTT.

This chain uses TRBV7-3 with TRBJ2-3; D may be TRBD2 (6 bases). The CDR3 covers 15 residues. The germline gives CDR1 SGHTA, CDR2 FQGTGA. With 0 bases removed from V and 4 bases from J, the gap between germline ends came to 11 bases. CDR3: CASSLTGGAADTQYF. CDR3 in DNA: TGTGCCAGCAGCTTAACGGGGGGAGCCGCAGATACGCAGTATTTT. The full variable domain, in which reference TRBV7-3 and TRBJ2-3 provide the parts outside the CDR3, is GAGVSQTPSNKVTEKGKYVELRCDPISGHTALYWYRQSLGQGPEFLIYFQGTGAADDSGLPNDRFFAVRPEGSVSTLKIQRTERGDSAVYLCASSLTGGAADTQYFGPGTRLTVL.

CDR3 DNA sequence: TGTGCCAGCCAACTAGGGGGAGGACGGGAGGCCCGGGGGAAGGATGAGCAGTTCTTC. It yields the protein CASQLGGGREARGKDEQFF. The chain has TRBV19 and TRBJ2-1; D is perhaps TRBD2 (7 bases). The CDR3 extends over 19 amino acids. Germline values: CDR1 LNHDA, CDR2 SQIVND (reference sequence). Trimming left V 9 bases short and J 8 bases short, with 35 bases between.

A remark on this clone: Other DNA sequences in this specimen translate into the identical CDR3. This chain uses TRBV5-1 with TRBJ2-7; 9 nucleotides match TRBD1. The CDR3 runs 18 residues. With 4 bases clipped from V and 0 bases from J, the junction kept 14 bases outside the gene matches. In germline, CDR1 is SGHRS, CDR2 YFSETQ. This CDR3 reads CASSLGTGTTRSSYEQYF. CDR3 nucleotide sequence: TGCGCCAGCAGCCTGGGGACAGGGACAACCCGGTCCTCCTACGAGCAGTACTTC.

This sequence joins TRBV6-5 and TRBJ2-4, with 8 nucleotides matching TRBD1. The V gene's germline CDR1 is MNHEY and CDR2 SVGAGI. V trimming: 4 bases; J trimming: 9 bases; junction bases outside the gene matches: 11. The CDR3 runs to 15 residues. The CDR3 nucleotides are TGTGCCAGCAGTTCCAACCTGGACAGGGTTAGCATTCAGTACTTC. The encoded protein is CASSSNLDRVSIQYF.

The genes are TRBV10-3 and TRBJ2-1; possibly TRBD2 for D (5 bases). The CDR3 consists of 12 residues. The V end lost 7 bases, the J end lost 6 bases, and 10 bases lay between the germline ends. Germline assignment: CDR1 ENHRY and CDR2 SYGVKD. CDR3 nucleotides: TGTGCCATCACCGCACGGGGCAATGAGCAGTTCTTC. It translates to CAITARGNEQFF.

The genes are TRBV11-3 and TRBJ2-3; TRBD1 might be the D (6 bases). The V and J ends lost 5 bases and 0 bases respectively, with 9 bases between them. Germline CDR1 and CDR2: SGHNT and YENEEA. There are 14 residues in the CDR3. In DNA, the CDR3 is TGTGCCAGCAGCCGGGACACTAGCACAGATACGCAGTATTTT. It encodes CASSRDTSTDTQYF.

Only one count was recorded for this clone. This chain uses TRBV25-1 with TRBJ2-3; 9 positions agree with TRBD2. The CDR3 consists of 18 residues. Germline trimming cut 5 bases from V and 0 bases from J; bases unmatched to any gene: 12. CDR1 MGHDK and CDR2 SYGVNS come from the germline V gene. This CDR3 is CASSRTEASGISTDTQYF. The DNA for the CDR3 is TGTGCCAGCAGTCGGACCGAGGCTAGCGGGATAAGCACAGATACGCAGTATTTT.

The V gene is TRBV5-1, the J gene TRBJ2-5, with a weak D call TRBD2 (5 bases). V lost 3 bases, J lost 4 bases, and 10 bases lay in between. The CDR3 is made up of 13 amino acids. Germline lookup yields CDR1 SGHRS and CDR2 YFSETQ. The CDR3 DNA follows: TGCGCCAGCAGCTCACAAGGGAGAGAGACCCAGTACTTC. Amino acid sequence: CASSSQGRETQYF.

V gene TRBV21-1 combines with J gene TRBJ2-2; the table calls TRBD1, which could not be checked here. TRBV21-1 counts as a pseudogene. CDR3 length equals 18 residues. The CDR3 region has the DNA TGTGCCAGCAGATCCAGTCCCGGGACAGGGGTCTATGATGGGGAGCTGTTTTTT. Encoded protein: CASRSSPGTGVYDGELFF.

The chain links TRBV25-1 to TRBJ1-2; a weak D match, TRBD1 (6 bases). Germline loops: CDR1 MGHDK, CDR2 SYGVNS. V gave up 2 bases and J gave up 6 bases, with 25 bases separating them. This CDR3 has 18 residues. The CDR3 reads CASSESKDRNDPLHGYTF. CDR3 coding DNA: TGTGCCAGCAGTGAAAGTAAGGACAGAAACGATCCCCTCCATGGCTACACCTTC.

The chain links TRBV6-5 to TRBJ2-7; 11 nucleotides agree with TRBD2. Germline V gene sequence: CDR1 MNHEY, CDR2 SVGAGI. The CDR3 has 14 residues. The V segment lost 8 bases and the J segment 7 bases; nucleotides outside the gene matches: 10. The CDR3 DNA reads TGTGCCAGCGGTCTCTCTAGCGGGGGGTGGGAGCAGTACTTC. It specifies CASGLSSGGWEQYF.

Only one count was recorded for this clone. CDR3 DNA sequence: TGTGCCAGCAGCTTTGGACAGGGCGGGAGGGGGCAGCCCCAGCATTTT. It yields the protein CASSFGQGGRGQPQHF. The chain joins TRBV7-9 to TRBJ1-5, with 8 bases that match TRBD1. The CDR3 length is 16 residues. V lost 3 bases, J lost 7 bases, and 11 bases stayed unmatched. Germline CDR1 reads SEHNR; CDR2 reads FQNEAQ (reference sequence).

This chain uses TRBV5-4 with TRBJ2-5; TRBD2 matches at 12 bases. CDR1 and CDR2 from the germline V gene are SGHNT and YYREEE (reference sequence). The CDR3 loop spans 15 amino acids. Trimming took 4 bases from V and 0 from J; bases not matched to a gene: 1. The CDR3 here is CASSGLAGHQETQYF. The CDR3 DNA sequence: TGTGCCAGCAGCGGACTAGCGGGGCACCAAGAGACCCAGTACTTC.

The sample holds a few counts of this clone. The chain combines TRBV7-8 with TRBJ2-2, with D tentatively TRBD2 (6 bases). The CDR3 is made up of 13 amino acids. V was cut by 5 bases and J by 7 bases, with 11 bases left in between. CDR1 SGHVS and CDR2 FQNEAQ come from the germline V gene. CDR3 residues: CASSPVGGGELFF. CDR3 bases: TGTGCCAGCAGCCCAGTGGGGGGCGGGGAGCTGTTTTTT.

The J gene is TRBJ2-5, the V gene TRBV7-9; 8 bases are shared with TRBD2. The J segment lost 4 bases and the V segment lost 1 base, leaving 5 bases of the junction unmatched. Germline lookup yields CDR1 SEHNR and CDR2 FQNEAQ (reference sequence). The CDR3 consists of 15 residues. CDR3 sequence: CASSLEAGVGETQYF. Written as DNA, the CDR3 is TGTGCCAGCAGCTTAGAAGCGGGAGTTGGAGAGACCCAGTACTTC.

The J gene is TRBJ1-6, the V gene TRBV9, with 9 positions matching TRBD1. V lost 0 bases, J lost 10 bases, and 5 bases stayed unmatched. The germline V gene has CDR1 SGDLS and CDR2 YYNGEE. The CDR3 covers 15 residues. The CDR3 sequence is CASSVGGDRDSPLHF. CDR3 DNA: TGTGCCAGCAGCGTAGGAGGGGACAGGGACTCACCCCTCCACTTT.

V is TRBV5-6 and J is TRBJ2-3; weak D call: TRBD2 (6 bases). Per the germline V gene, CDR1 is SGHDT and CDR2 is YYEEEE. The CDR3 consists of 15 residues. V lost 6 bases, J lost 3 bases, and 17 bases lay in between. The CDR3 here is CASNEPSGVTDTQYF. CDR3 DNA sequence: TGTGCCAGCAATGAACCCTCGGGGGTTACAGATACGCAGTATTTT.

The genes are TRBV18 and TRBJ2-1; tentative D call: TRBD1 (6 bases). Deletions cut 2 bases from V and 0 bases from J, with 11 bases between. The CDR3 runs to 16 residues. Germline V gene lookup returns CDR1 KGHSH and CDR2 LQKENI. The CDR3 DNA reads TGTGCCAGCTCACCAACGACAGGTCCCTCCTACAATGAGCAGTTCTTC. Its protein product is CASSPTTGPSYNEQFF. The full variable domain, completed using reference TRBV18 and TRBJ2-1, is NAGVMQNPRHLVRRRGQEARLRCSPMKGHSHVYWYRQLPEEGLKFMVYLQKENIIDESGMPKERFSAEFPKEGPSILRIQQVVRGDSAAYFCASSPTTGPSYNEQFFGPGTRLTVL.

The chain has TRBV6-1 and TRBJ1-5; 8 nucleotides align to TRBD1. Germline CDR1 is MNHNS and CDR2 is SASEGT. After removal of 3 bases from V and 11 bases from J, the junction contained 6 bases not matched to a gene. The CDR3 totals 13 residues. CDR3 nucleotide sequence: TGTGCCAGCAGTGACAGGGGGCGAGGGTCCCAGCATTTT. Translated, it gives CASSDRGRGSQHF.

This clone was seen just once. V gene TRBV7-9 combines with J gene TRBJ1-2, with a tentative D call TRBD1 (6 bases). Trimming took 1 base from V and 3 from J, leaving 12 bases between them. The CDR3 is made up of 15 amino acids. Per germline, CDR1 SEHNR and CDR2 FQNEAQ (reference sequence). CDR3 bases: TGTGCCAGCAGCTTAGTGGAACAGGGTTACTATGGCTACACCTTC. This encodes CASSLVEQGYYGYTF.

J is TRBJ1-4 and V is TRBV28, with D unclear. This CDR3 is 17 amino acids long. The germline gives CDR1 MDHEN, CDR2 SYDVKM. Trimming cost V 9 bases and J 0 bases, with 20 bases left between them. In nucleotides, the CDR3 is TGTGCCAGTCTACCCTTAGCTATCGGTGCAACTAATGAAAAACTGTTTTTT. The encoded protein is CASLPLAIGATNEKLFF.

V usage is TRBV11-3 and J usage is TRBJ2-1; tentatively, D is TRBD1 (6 bases). The V and J ends lost 5 bases and 7 bases respectively, with 9 bases between them. CDR3 length equals 12 residues. Per germline, CDR1 SGHNT and CDR2 YENEEA. The CDR3 spells CASSQRGNEQFF. The CDR3 DNA follows: TGTGCCAGCAGCCAGAGGGGGAATGAGCAGTTCTTC. Drawing the rest from reference TRBV11-3 and TRBJ2-1, the complete variable domain is EAGVVQSPRYKIIEKKQPVAFWCNPISGHNTLYWYLQNLGQGPELLIRYENEEAVDDSQLPKDRFSAERLKGVDSTLKIQPAELGDSAVYLCASSQRGNEQFFGPGTRLTVL.

This clone was seen just once. The CDR3 DNA follows: TGTGCCAGCAGCTTAAGGGGTTGGGGGCTATCCTACAATGAGCAGTTCTTC. This translates into CASSLRGWGLSYNEQFF. The chain uses TRBV11-3 and TRBJ2-1; TRBD1 might be the D (6 bases). V gave up 2 bases and J gave up 1 base, with 15 bases separating them. The CDR3 contains 17 residues. Germline CDR1 SGHNT, CDR2 YENEEA.